This TCR beta chain is drawn from a study of tumor-infiltrating lymphocytes in localized non-small cell lung cancer. Looking at the study overall: The cohort mixed smokers and never-smokers, several histologies, and some post-neoadjuvant-chemotherapy samples. Study-level results: Immunotypes IM1 and IM2 had similar TCR-derived T-cell fractions.

Assay: immunoSEQ multiplex PCR; the TCRdb copy retains only in-frame clones and omits some. The profile shows around 7,000 clones, 50% to 70% of them singletons. This clone was seen a few times. Its antigen is as yet unknown. The receptor was derived from a human donor with non-small cell lung cancer. Material: uninvolved lung tissue not adjacent to the tumor.

CDR3 bases: TGTGCCAGCTTGGGAGGAGGGAATCAGCCCCAGCATTTT. As protein: CASLGGGNQPQHF. The rearrangement links TRBV6-1 to TRBJ1-5; D is unresolved. The CDR3 has 13 residues. The germline V gene encodes CDR1 MNHNS and CDR2 SASEGT. Between the trimmed V and J ends, which lost 8 bases and 4 bases, there was a span of 12 bases.